The 31 T cell receptor beta chains presented below share a single source sample, sequenced in a study of T cell clonotyping in hematopoietic cell transplantation. Assay: immunoSEQ multiplex PCR; the TCRdb copy retains only in-frame clones and omits some. The sample includes several thousand clones, roughly 30% of them seen just once. Here the sequenced sample was peripheral blood mononuclear cells, taken 30 days after allogeneic stem cell transplant. The receptors stem from a female patient in her fifties or sixties who had an allogeneic stem cell transplant from an unrelated donor, so the T cells may come from the graft donor. Some clones in this sample may be carry-over from other donors' samples.

Relative to its sample, this clone is medium-sized. This chain connects TRBV2 to TRBJ2-7; no definite D call. Looked up from germline, CDR1 is SNHLY and CDR2 is FYNNEI. Trimming took off 4 bases at V and 4 bases at J, with 8 bases between the two ends. This CDR3 is built from 12 residues. The CDR3 is CASSALGYEQYF. CDR3 nucleotides: TGTGCCAGCAGTGCATTAGGGTACGAGCAGTACTTC. Based on the CDR3 plus reference TRBV2 and TRBJ2-7, the full variable domain is EPEVTQTPSHQVTQMGQEVILRCVPISNHLYFYWYRQILGQKVEFLVSFYNNEISEKSEIFDDQFSVERPDGSNFTLKIRSTKLEDSAMYFCASSALGYEQYFGPGTRLTVT.

The table lists this clone with a few counts. V and J are TRBV30 and TRBJ1-2, with a weak D call TRBD1 (5 bases). CDR3 size: 12 residues. CDR1 and CDR2 (germline): GTSNPN, SVGIG (reference sequence). Trimming removed 2 bases from V and 6 bases from J, with 10 bases in between. As DNA, the CDR3 is TGTGCCTGGAGTCGACAGTCCAATGGCTACACCTTC. Translated, it gives CAWSRQSNGYTF.

This clone was observed a handful of times. The chain joins TRBV4-3 to TRBJ1-2, with TRBD1 matching 7 bases. The V gene's germline CDR1 is LGHNA and CDR2 YSLEER. Germline trimming cut 4 bases from V and 5 bases from J; bases unmatched to any gene: 1. The CDR3 is made up of 12 amino acids. The CDR3 nucleotides read TGCGCCAGCAGCCCGACAGGGTATGGCTACACCTTC. It yields the protein CASSPTGYGYTF.

The rearrangement uses TRBV30 and TRBJ2-1; the D is unclear. CDR1 GTSNPN and CDR2 SVGIG come from the germline V gene (reference sequence). V gave up 2 bases and J gave up 8 bases, with 10 bases separating them. CDR3 size: 12 residues. DNA for the CDR3: TGTGCCTGGAGTCCCCAGCCCTATGAGCAGTTCTTC. The encoded protein is CAWSPQPYEQFF.

The rearrangement links TRBV30 to TRBJ1-2, with 8 positions matching TRBD1. The CDR3 is 13 residues long. CDR1 is GTSNPN, CDR2 SVGIG, per germline (reference sequence). The ends lost 2 bases at V and 7 bases at J; junction bases unmatched: 6. The CDR3 nucleotides are TGTGCCTGGAGTCGCCAGGGGGCGGGTGGCTACACCTTC. It encodes CAWSRQGAGGYTF.

The gene calls are TRBV30 and TRBJ2-3; 7 nucleotides agree with TRBD1. Germline trimming cut 3 bases from V and 9 bases from J; bases unmatched to any gene: 9. The CDR3 loop spans 13 amino acids. Looked up from germline, CDR1 is GTSNPN and CDR2 is SVGIG (reference sequence). In nucleotides, the CDR3 is TGTGCCTGGAGAGACGGGACAGTGGGGACGCAGTATTTT. This gives the protein CAWRDGTVGTQYF.

The rearrangement uses TRBV9 and TRBJ2-6, with a possible D match to TRBD2 (6 bases). CDR1 and CDR2 from the germline V gene are SGDLS and YYNGEE. Trimming shortened V by 3 bases and J by 0 bases, and 13 bases separated the two germline ends. The CDR3 contains 17 residues. The CDR3 is CASSGTGLSSGANVLTF. The DNA for the CDR3 is TGTGCCAGCAGCGGCACGGGACTTAGCTCTGGGGCCAACGTCCTGACTTTC.

This clone was seen more than once but under ten times. V gene TRBV2 combines with J gene TRBJ2-7, with D hard to call. CDR1 and CDR2 (germline): SNHLY, FYNNEI. V was trimmed by 6 bases and J by 1 base, leaving 10 bases between them. This CDR3 spans 13 amino acids. The CDR3 nucleotides are TGTGCCAGCAGAATGGCCAGTTCCTACGAGCAGTACTTC. This codes for CASRMASSYEQYF.

In this sample, this clone turned up once. The chain employs TRBV30 and TRBJ2-3, with TRBD2 as a possible D gene (5 bases). V lost 6 bases and J lost 7, with 20 bases in between. Germline CDR1 is GTSNPN and CDR2 is SVGIG (reference sequence). The CDR3 spans 14 residues. The CDR3 loop reads CACHLPGIFHTQYF. The CDR3, as DNA: TGTGCCTGTCACCTACCGGGAATCTTCCATACGCAGTATTTT.

This chain uses TRBV4-1 with TRBJ1-2; a possible D gene is TRBD1 (5 bases). The CDR3 has 14 amino acids. Between the trimmed V and J ends, which lost 4 bases and 4 bases, there was a span of 13 bases. Germline-derived CDR1 and CDR2 are MGHRA and YSYEKL. The CDR3 sequence is CASSPGGPGYGYTF. The DNA of the CDR3 is TGCGCCAGCAGCCCGGGGGGTCCAGGCTATGGCTACACCTTC.

The chain combines TRBV5-6 with TRBJ2-1, with no clear D. The CDR3 is made up of 11 amino acids. CDR1 is SGHDT and CDR2 is YYEEEE in the germline V gene. V was clipped by 2 bases and J by 9 bases, with 6 bases between them. CDR3 nucleotide sequence: TGTGCCAGCAGCTTTTCTCCTGAGCAGTTCTTC. It encodes CASSFSPEQFF.

The J gene is TRBJ1-1, the V gene TRBV29-1; D not resolved. The CDR3 spans 12 residues. CDR1 and CDR2 from the germline V gene are SQVTM and ANQGSEA. Trimming pared 0 bases from V and 4 bases from J, leaving 6 bases between. Here the CDR3 reads CSVEDNPTEAFF. As DNA, the CDR3 is TGCAGCGTTGAAGACAATCCCACTGAAGCTTTCTTT.

This clone is termed medium-sized. The rearrangement links TRBV28 to TRBJ2-7; 8 nucleotides align to TRBD1. Trimming removed 11 bases from V and 2 bases from J; junction bases left unmatched: 5. The germline CDR1 and CDR2 sequences are MDHEN and SYDVKM. The CDR3 spans 12 residues. The CDR3 loop is CASGQGPYEQYF. The CDR3 region has the DNA TGTGCCTCAGGACAGGGTCCCTACGAGCAGTACTTC.

This clone came up a few times. The V call is TRBV2, the J call TRBJ1-2, with D unclear. The CDR3 spans 15 residues. Trimming cost V 1 base and J 6 bases, with 15 bases left between them. Germline V gene data show CDR1 as SNHLY and CDR2 as FYNNEI. The CDR3: CASSEGLYIRDGYTF. The CDR3, as DNA: TGTGCCAGCAGTGAAGGTCTCTACATCCGGGATGGCTACACCTTC.

The chain recombines TRBV25-1 with TRBJ1-1; no clear D gene. The CDR3 spans 12 residues. The germline V gene encodes CDR1 MGHDK and CDR2 SYGVNS. Trimming took off 2 bases at V and 8 bases at J, with 9 bases between the two ends. CDR3 DNA sequence: TGTGCCAGCAGTGAACCACAGAGCGAAGCTTTCTTT. As protein: CASSEPQSEAFF. Complete variable domain (other parts from reference TRBV25-1 and TRBJ1-1): EADIYQTPRYLVIGTGKKITLECSQTMGHDKMYWYQQDPGMELHLIHYSYGVNSTEKGDLSSESTVSRIRTEHFPLTLESARPSHTSQYLCASSEPQSEAFFGQGTRLTVV.

The CDR3 sequence is CASYDRGWEPQHF. The DNA for the CDR3 is TGTGCCAGTTACGACAGGGGTTGGGAGCCCCAGCATTTT. The gene calls are TRBV6-1 and TRBJ1-5; 8 positions agree with TRBD1. There are 13 residues in the CDR3. The V segment lost 9 bases and the J segment 8 bases; nucleotides outside the gene matches: 9. Germline values: CDR1 MNHNS, CDR2 SASEGT.

A few counts support this clone. V and J are TRBV5-4 and TRBJ1-1; D not certain. The V gene lost 7 bases and the J gene lost 4 bases, with 14 bases spanning the gap. The CDR3 runs to 13 residues. Per germline, CDR1 SGHNT and CDR2 YYREEE (reference sequence). The CDR3 protein is CASAPWGPTEAFF. For the CDR3, the DNA is TGTGCCAGCGCCCCCTGGGGTCCCACTGAAGCTTTCTTT.

V and J are TRBV30 and TRBJ2-7, with TRBD2 matching 10 bases. V was pared by 5 bases and J by 5 bases, with 3 bases of the junction left unmatched. The CDR3 runs 12 residues. Germline CDR1 GTSNPN, CDR2 SVGIG (reference sequence). Here the CDR3 DNA reads TGTGCCTGGGGGACTAGCGCCAACGAGCAGTACTTC. It is translated as CAWGTSANEQYF. Full variable domain (missing parts from reference TRBV30 and TRBJ2-7): SQTIHQWPATLVQPVGSPLSLECTVEGTSNPNLYWYRQAAGRGLQLLFYSVGIGQISSEVPQNLSASRPQDRQFILSSKKLLLSDSGFYLCAWGTSANEQYFGPGTRLTVT.

The V and J genes are TRBV9 and TRBJ2-7; D may match TRBD1 or TRBD2 (5 bases each). Germline CDR1 reads SGDLS; CDR2 reads YYNGEE. Between the trimmed V and J ends, which lost 0 bases and 4 bases, there was a span of 11 bases. This CDR3 comprises 14 residues. In DNA form, the CDR3 reads TGTGCCAGCAGCGTAGGGGACGGGTTATACGAGCAGTACTTC. Encoded protein: CASSVGDGLYEQYF.

The table lists this clone with a few counts. The rearrangement joins TRBV27 to TRBJ1-2; 7 bases are a match to TRBD1. This CDR3 comprises 11 residues. The V segment lost 8 bases and the J segment 7 bases; nucleotides outside the gene matches: 4. Germline V gene sequence: CDR1 MNHEY, CDR2 SMNVEV (reference sequence). The CDR3, as DNA: TGTGCCAGCTTAGGGGGCACTGGCTACACCTTC. Its protein product is CASLGGTGYTF.

This clone was counted a few times. V and J are TRBV30 and TRBJ1-1; perhaps TRBD1 as D (5 bases). CDR1 and CDR2 (germline): GTSNPN, SVGIG (reference sequence). V lost 1 base to trimming and J lost 2 bases, with 8 bases between them. The CDR3 has 13 amino acids. CDR3 loop: CAWSETENTEAFF. In nucleotides, the CDR3 is TGTGCCTGGAGTGAGACAGAAAACACTGAAGCTTTCTTT.

This clone was counted a few times. This sequence joins TRBV6-5 and TRBJ1-2; D is unresolved. The CDR3 length is 13 residues. V was shortened by 5 bases and J by 2 bases, with 9 bases between the two germline ends. Germline values: CDR1 MNHEY, CDR2 SVGAGI. CDR3 sequence: CASSPTGNYGYTF. The CDR3 coding sequence is TGTGCCAGCAGTCCGACGGGGAACTATGGCTACACCTTC.

This clone was counted between two and nine times. The chain carries TRBV2 and TRBJ1-1; D gene uncertain. This CDR3 comprises 15 residues. CDR1 is SNHLY and CDR2 is FYNNEI in the germline V gene. The V end was cut by 6 bases, the J end by 3 bases, with 17 bases between. The CDR3 sequence is CASSLSGSRDTEAFF. CDR3 DNA sequence: TGTGCCAGCAGCCTAAGCGGTAGTCGTGACACTGAAGCTTTCTTT.

This chain joins TRBV19 and TRBJ2-2; 10 bases agree with TRBD1. V shed 5 bases and J 8 bases; nucleotides not matched to a gene: 8. Germline V gene sequence: CDR1 LNHDA, CDR2 SQIVND (reference sequence). The CDR3 has 15 residues. The CDR3 loop reads CASSFRQGAGGELFF. Here the CDR3 DNA reads TGTGCCAGTAGTTTCAGACAGGGGGCCGGAGGGGAGCTGTTTTTT.

This clone is deemed medium-sized. The V gene is TRBV29-1, the J gene TRBJ1-1, with D tentatively TRBD1 (5 bases). The CDR3 has 10 residues. From germline, CDR1 is SQVTM and CDR2 ANQGSEA. The ends were cut back, 7 bases at V and 5 bases at J, with 8 bases in the middle. This CDR3 reads CSAWGTEAFF. In nucleotides, the CDR3 is TGCAGCGCTTGGGGGACTGAAGCTTTCTTT. Looking up the rest from reference TRBV29-1 and TRBJ1-1 gives the full variable domain: SAVISQKPSRDICQRGTSLTIQCQVDSQVTMMFWYRQQPGQSLTLIATANQGSEATYESGFVIDKFPISRPNLTFSTLTVSNMSPEDSSIYLCSAWGTEAFFGQGTRLTVV.

The rearrangement links TRBV30 to TRBJ2-5; 10 bases map to TRBD2. Germline V gene sequence: CDR1 GTSNPN, CDR2 SVGIG (reference sequence). The V segment lost 0 bases and the J segment 5 bases; nucleotides outside the gene matches: 6. The CDR3 spans 15 residues. CDR3 sequence reads: CAWSVLAGSGETQYF. The CDR3 region has the DNA TGTGCCTGGAGTGTACTAGCGGGGTCTGGGGAGACCCAGTACTTC.

The sample holds a few counts of this clone. V is TRBV30 and J is TRBJ1-6; 9 nucleotides line up with TRBD1. V shed 0 bases, J shed 7 bases, and the junction held 1 base outside the gene matches. Germline V CDR1 and CDR2: GTSNPN, SVGIG (reference sequence). The CDR3 extends over 14 amino acids. The CDR3 spells CAWSVGQGNSPLHF. The CDR3 region has the DNA TGTGCCTGGAGTGTAGGACAGGGGAATTCACCCCTCCACTTT.

The V and J genes are TRBV30 and TRBJ2-1, with D maybe TRBD1 (6 bases). Germline V lookup: CDR1 GTSNPN, CDR2 SVGIG (reference sequence). The CDR3 loop spans 14 amino acids. The V end lost 6 bases, the J end lost 8 bases, and 20 bases lay between the germline ends. The DNA of the CDR3 is TGTGCCTGCCCCGACAGGAAACGAGGCGATGAGCAGTTCTTC. It translates to CACPDRKRGDEQFF.

This clone was detected a few times. The rearrangement uses TRBV5-4 and TRBJ1-2; the D is unclear. The germline V and J ends were trimmed by 0 bases and 8 bases, with 11 bases remaining between them. CDR3 size: 13 residues. The V gene's germline CDR1 is SGHNT and CDR2 YYREEE (reference sequence). CDR3 protein: CASSLDSYRGYTF. As DNA, the CDR3 is TGTGCCAGCAGCTTGGACAGCTATCGGGGCTACACCTTC.

Comments on this clone: A read error may account for a junction end that differs from germline. The V and J genes are TRBV5-6 and TRBJ1-4; 7 nucleotides line up with TRBD1. Germline CDR1 and CDR2: SGHDT and YYEEEE. The CDR3 sequence is 12 residues long. CDR3 in amino acids: CASSLGQLKLFF. CDR3 in DNA: TGTGCCAGCAGTTTGGGACAGTTAAAACTGTTTTTT.

V and J are TRBV6-1 and TRBJ2-2, with D perhaps TRBD1 (6 bases). The germline V and J ends were trimmed by 6 bases and 3 bases, with 11 bases remaining between them. The CDR3 contains 14 residues. The germline gives CDR1 MNHNS, CDR2 SASEGT. The CDR3 here is CASRTGHHTGELFF. Here the CDR3 DNA reads TGTGCCAGCAGGACGGGACACCACACCGGGGAGCTGTTTTTT.